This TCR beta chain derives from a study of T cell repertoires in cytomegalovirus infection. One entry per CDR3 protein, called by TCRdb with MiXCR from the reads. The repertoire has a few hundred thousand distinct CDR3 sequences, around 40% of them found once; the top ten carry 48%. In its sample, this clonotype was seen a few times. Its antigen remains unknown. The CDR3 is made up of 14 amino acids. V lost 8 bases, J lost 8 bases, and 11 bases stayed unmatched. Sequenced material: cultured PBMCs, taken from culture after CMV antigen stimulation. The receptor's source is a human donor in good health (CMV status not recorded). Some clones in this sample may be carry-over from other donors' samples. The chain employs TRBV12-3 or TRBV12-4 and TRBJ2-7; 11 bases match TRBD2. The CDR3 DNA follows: TGTGCCAGCCGCTTGGGTAGCGGGAGGGCCCAGCAGTACTTC. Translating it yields CASRLGSGRAQQYF.